This T cell receptor beta chain originates from a study of cytomegalovirus exposure and HLA in healthy donors. The PCR ran on 60 Vbeta and 13 Jbeta primers. Clones were read by immunoSEQ multiplex PCR, and TCRdb kept only the in-frame ones, dropping some. The table has 90,000 to 120,000 clones, over 65% seen once; the top ten hold approximately 15%. Study findings and constraints: In an earlier analysis, productive rearrangement rates for most beta V segments clustered near 87% or 30%. Rarity marked most TCR sequences, yet some public TCRs occurred in many donors.

About this clone: Its target is unknown.

From germline, CDR1 is SGHNT and CDR2 YYREEE (reference sequence). V trimming: 5 bases; J trimming: 1 base; junction bases outside the gene matches: 5. CDR3 size: 14 residues. Source material: PBMCs. The chain employs TRBV5-4 and TRBJ1-1; 7 positions agree with TRBD1. This receptor was obtained from a woman in her thirties or forties in good health and CMV-seropositive. CDR3 nucleotide sequence: TGTGCCAGCAGAAACCGGGACAGGAACACTGAAGCTTTCTTT. Its translation: CASRNRDRNTEAFF.